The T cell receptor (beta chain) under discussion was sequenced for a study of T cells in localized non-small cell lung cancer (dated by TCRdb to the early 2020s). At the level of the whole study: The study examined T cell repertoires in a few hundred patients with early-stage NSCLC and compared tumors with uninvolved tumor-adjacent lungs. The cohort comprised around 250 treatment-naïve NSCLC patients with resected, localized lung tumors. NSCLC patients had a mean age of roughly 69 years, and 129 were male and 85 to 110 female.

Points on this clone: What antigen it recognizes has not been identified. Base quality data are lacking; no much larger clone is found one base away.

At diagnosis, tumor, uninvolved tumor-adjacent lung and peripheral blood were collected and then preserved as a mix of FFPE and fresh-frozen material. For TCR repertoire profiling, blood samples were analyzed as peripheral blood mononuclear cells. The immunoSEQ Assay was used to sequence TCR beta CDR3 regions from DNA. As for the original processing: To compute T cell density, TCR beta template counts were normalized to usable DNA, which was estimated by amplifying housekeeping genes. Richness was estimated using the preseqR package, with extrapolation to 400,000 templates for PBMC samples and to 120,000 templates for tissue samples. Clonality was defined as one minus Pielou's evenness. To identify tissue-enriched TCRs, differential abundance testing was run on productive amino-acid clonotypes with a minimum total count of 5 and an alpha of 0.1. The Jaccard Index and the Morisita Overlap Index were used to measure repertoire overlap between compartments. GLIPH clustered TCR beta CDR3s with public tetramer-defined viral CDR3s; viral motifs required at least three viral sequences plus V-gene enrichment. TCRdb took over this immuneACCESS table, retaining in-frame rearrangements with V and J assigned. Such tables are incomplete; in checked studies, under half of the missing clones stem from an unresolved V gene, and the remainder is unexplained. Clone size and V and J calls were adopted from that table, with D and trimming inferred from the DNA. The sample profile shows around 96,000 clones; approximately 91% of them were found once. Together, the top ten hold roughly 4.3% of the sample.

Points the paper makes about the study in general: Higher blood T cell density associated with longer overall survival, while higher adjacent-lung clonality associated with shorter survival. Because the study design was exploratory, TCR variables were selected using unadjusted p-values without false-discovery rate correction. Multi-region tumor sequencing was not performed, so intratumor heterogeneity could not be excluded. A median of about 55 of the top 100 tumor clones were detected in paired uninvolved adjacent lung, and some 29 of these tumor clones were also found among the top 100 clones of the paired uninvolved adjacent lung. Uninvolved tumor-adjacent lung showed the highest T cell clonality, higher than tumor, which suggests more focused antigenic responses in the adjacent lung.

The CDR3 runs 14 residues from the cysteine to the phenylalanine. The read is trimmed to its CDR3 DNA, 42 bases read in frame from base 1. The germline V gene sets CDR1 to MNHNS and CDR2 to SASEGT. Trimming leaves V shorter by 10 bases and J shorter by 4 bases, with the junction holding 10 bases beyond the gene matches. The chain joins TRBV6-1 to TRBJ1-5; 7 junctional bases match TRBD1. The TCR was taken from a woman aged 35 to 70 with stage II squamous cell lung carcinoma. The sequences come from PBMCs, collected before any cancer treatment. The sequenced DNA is TGTGCCACCAGACAGGGTCCAACTAATCAGCCCCAGCATTTT. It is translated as CATRQGPTNQPQHF.